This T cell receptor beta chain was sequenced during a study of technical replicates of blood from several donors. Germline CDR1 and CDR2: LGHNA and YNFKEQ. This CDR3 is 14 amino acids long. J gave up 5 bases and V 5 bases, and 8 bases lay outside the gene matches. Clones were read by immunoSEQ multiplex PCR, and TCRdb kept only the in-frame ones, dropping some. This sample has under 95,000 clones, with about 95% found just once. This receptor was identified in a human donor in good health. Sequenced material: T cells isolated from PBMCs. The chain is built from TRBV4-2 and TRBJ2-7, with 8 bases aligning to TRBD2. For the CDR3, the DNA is TGTGCCAGCAGCTCACTAGCGGAAGTGAACGAGCAGTACTTC. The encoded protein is CASSSLAEVNEQYF.